Described below is a single TCR beta chain sequence and its context. What it recognizes is unknown. This entry comes from a study of response to subunit inactivated influenza vaccine. J was trimmed by 4 bases and V by 3 bases; bases with no gene match: 9. The CDR3 extends over 15 amino acids. Germline CDR1 DFQATT, CDR2 SNEGSKA (reference sequence). TCRdb re-called the RT-PCR reads through MiXCR, storing one row per CDR3 protein. The sample carries around 750,000 distinct CDR3 sequences, around 20% recorded once. Overall study findings and caveats: The authors suggested that every seasonal influenza vaccination recruits few new T cells.

The J gene is TRBJ2-3, the V gene TRBV20-1, with TRBD1 matching 8 bases. This sequence originates from a man aged 45-60 years who received an inactivated influenza vaccine. Sequencing used PBMCs from blood, obtained more than 4 days after vaccination. The CDR3 spells CSASRRTGIPDTQYF. The CDR3 DNA reads as TGCAGTGCTAGTCGTAGGACAGGGATTCCAGATACGCAGTATTTT.